This TCR beta chain was captured by sequencing in a study of T-cell reconstitution after alpha-beta-depleted transplantation in children. Library preparation (for TCRbeta) was performed with unique molecular identifiers. TCRdb redid the calling of the PCR reads with MiXCR, one entry per CDR3 protein. The sample records hundreds of thousands of distinct CDR3 sequences, 13% being singletons. The sequence was collected from a human donor who donated a stem cell graft to a child with Fanconi anemia. The specimen comprised PBMCs, sampled from the stem cell graft.

CDR3 residues: CASGIKGLANTGELFF. The CDR3 nucleotides are TGTGCCAGCGGGATAAAAGGACTCGCGAACACCGGGGAGCTGTTTTTT. This chain uses TRBV6-2 or TRBV6-3 with TRBJ2-2, with D perhaps matching TRBD2 (5 bases). CDR1 is MNHEY and CDR2 is SVGEGT in the germline V gene. CDR3 length equals 16 residues. V lost 8 bases and J 0 bases, leaving 16 bases between the germline ends.